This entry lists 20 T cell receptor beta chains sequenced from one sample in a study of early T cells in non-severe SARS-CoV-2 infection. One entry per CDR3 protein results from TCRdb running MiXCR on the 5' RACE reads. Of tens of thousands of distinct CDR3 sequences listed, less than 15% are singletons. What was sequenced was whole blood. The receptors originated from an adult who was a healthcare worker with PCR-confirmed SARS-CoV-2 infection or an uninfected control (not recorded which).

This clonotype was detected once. The CDR3 nucleotides are TGTGCCAGCAGTTTTCGAGGGCGGGCTTTCTTT. Its translation is CASSFRGRAFF. The chain combines TRBV28 with TRBJ1-1, with no clear D. The CDR3 is 11 residues long. V was trimmed by 3 bases and J by 11 bases, leaving 10 bases between them. From germline, CDR1 is MDHEN and CDR2 SYDVKM.

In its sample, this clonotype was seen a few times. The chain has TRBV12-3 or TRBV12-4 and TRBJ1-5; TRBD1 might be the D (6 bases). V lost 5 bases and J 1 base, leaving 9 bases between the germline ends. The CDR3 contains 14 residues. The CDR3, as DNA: TGTGCCAGCAGTCTTACAGGGAGCAATCAGCCCCAGCATTTT. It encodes CASSLTGSNQPQHF.

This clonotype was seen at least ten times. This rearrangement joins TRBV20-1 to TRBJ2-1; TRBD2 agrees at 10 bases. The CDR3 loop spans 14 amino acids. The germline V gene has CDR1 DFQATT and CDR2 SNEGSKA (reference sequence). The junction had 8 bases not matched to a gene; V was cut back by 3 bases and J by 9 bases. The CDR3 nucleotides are TGCAGTGCTAGCCGGGCTAGCGGGAGAGGTGAGCAGTTCTTC. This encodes CSASRASGRGEQFF.

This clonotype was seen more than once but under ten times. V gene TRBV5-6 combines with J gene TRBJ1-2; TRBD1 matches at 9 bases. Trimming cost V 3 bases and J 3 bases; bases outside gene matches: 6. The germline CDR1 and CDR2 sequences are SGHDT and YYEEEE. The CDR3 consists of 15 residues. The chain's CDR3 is CASSWTGATDYGYTF. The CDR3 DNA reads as TGTGCCAGCAGCTGGACAGGGGCGACTGACTATGGCTACACCTTC.

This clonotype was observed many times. The CDR3 loop is CASSTGFLYNEQFF. As DNA, the CDR3 is TGTGCCAGCAGTACAGGGTTTCTTTACAATGAGCAGTTCTTC. The chain combines TRBV7-9 with TRBJ2-1, with D perhaps matching TRBD1 (6 bases). Trimming removed 6 bases at V and 4 bases at J, with 13 bases between. This CDR3 is built from 14 residues. CDR1 is SEHNR and CDR2 is FQNEAQ in the germline V gene (reference sequence).

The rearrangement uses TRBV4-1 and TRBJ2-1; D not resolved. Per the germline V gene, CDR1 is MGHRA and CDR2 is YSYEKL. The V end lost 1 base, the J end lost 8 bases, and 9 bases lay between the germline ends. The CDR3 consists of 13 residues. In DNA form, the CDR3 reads TGCGCCAGCAGCCAAGTCGGTGTGGATGAGCAGTTCTTC. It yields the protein CASSQVGVDEQFF.

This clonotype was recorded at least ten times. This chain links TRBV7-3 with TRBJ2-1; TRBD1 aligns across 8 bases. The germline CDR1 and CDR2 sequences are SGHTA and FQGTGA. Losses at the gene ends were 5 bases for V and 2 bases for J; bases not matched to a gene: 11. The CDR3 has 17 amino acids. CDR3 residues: CASSPLVGTGPYNEQFF. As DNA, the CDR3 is TGTGCCAGCAGCCCCCTAGTTGGGACAGGCCCCTACAATGAGCAGTTCTTC.

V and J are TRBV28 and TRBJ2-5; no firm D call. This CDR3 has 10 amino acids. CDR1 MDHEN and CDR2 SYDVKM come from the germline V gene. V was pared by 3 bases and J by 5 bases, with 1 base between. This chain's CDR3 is CASSLETQYF. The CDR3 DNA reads TGTGCCAGCAGTTTGGAGACCCAGTACTTC.

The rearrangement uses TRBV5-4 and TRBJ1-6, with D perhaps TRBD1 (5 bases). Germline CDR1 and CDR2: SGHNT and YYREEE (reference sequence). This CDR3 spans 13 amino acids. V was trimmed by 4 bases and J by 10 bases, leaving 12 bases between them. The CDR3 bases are TGTGCCAGCAGCCTAAAACAGGCATCACCCCTCCACTTT. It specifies CASSLKQASPLHF.

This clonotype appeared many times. CDR3 sequence (DNA): TGTGCCAGCAGTTACAGGTCTCTGGCGGGAGGGACGGCTGAGCAGTTCTTC. It translates to CASSYRSLAGGTAEQFF. The genes are TRBV6-2 or TRBV6-3 and TRBJ2-1; TRBD2 matches 9 bases. The V gene end was trimmed by 2 bases and the J gene end by 9 bases; junction bases not matched to a gene: 14. This CDR3 region has 17 residues. Germline loops: CDR1 MNHEY, CDR2 SVGEGT.

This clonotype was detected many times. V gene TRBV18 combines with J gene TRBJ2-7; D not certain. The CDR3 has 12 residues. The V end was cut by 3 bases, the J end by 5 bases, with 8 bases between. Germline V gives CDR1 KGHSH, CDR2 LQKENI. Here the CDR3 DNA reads TGTGCCAGCTCACCCCTTAGAGACGAGCAGTACTTC. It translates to CASSPLRDEQYF.

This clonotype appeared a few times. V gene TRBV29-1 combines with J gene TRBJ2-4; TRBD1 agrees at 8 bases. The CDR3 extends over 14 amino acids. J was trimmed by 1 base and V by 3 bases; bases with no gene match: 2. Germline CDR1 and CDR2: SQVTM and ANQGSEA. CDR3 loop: CSVEWDRAKNIQYF. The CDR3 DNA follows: TGCAGCGTTGAGTGGGACAGGGCCAAAAACATTCAGTACTTC.

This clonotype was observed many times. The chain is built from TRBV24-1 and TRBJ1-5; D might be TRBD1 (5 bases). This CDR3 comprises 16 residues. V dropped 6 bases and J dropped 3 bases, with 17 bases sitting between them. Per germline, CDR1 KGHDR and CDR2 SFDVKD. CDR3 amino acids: CATSSPLQGDNQPQHF. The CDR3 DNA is TGTGCCACCAGTTCCCCACTACAAGGGGACAATCAGCCCCAGCATTTT.

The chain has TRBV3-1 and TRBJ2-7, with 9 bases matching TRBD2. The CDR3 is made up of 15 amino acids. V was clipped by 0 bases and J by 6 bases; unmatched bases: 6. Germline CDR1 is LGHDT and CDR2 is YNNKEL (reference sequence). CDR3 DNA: TGTGCCAGCAGCCAAGAGGCCAGCGGGAGGCTCGAGCAGTACTTC. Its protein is CASSQEASGRLEQYF.

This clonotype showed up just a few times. The CDR3 bases are TGCGCCAGCACCCCGGGTGTCGGTTCCTACGAGCAGTACTTC. Its protein is CASTPGVGSYEQYF. The chain combines TRBV10-1 with TRBJ2-7; D remains ambiguous. The CDR3 sequence is 14 residues long. V lost 7 bases to trimming and J lost 1 base, with 14 bases between them. Germline V CDR1 and CDR2: WNHNN, SYGVQD (reference sequence).

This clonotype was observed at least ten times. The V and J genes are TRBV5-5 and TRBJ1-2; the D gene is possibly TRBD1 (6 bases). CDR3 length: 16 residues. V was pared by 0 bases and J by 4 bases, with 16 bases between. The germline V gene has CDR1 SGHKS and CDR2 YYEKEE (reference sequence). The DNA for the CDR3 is TGTGCCAGCAGCTTGGAGGCAGGGGCTTCCATCTATGGCTACACCTTC. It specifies CASSLEAGASIYGYTF.

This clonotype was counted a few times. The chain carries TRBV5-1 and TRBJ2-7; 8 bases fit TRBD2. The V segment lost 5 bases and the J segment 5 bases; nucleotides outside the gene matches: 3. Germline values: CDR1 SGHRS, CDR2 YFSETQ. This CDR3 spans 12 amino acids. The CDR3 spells CASRSGSHEQYF. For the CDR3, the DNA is TGCGCCAGCAGGAGCGGGAGCCACGAGCAGTACTTC.

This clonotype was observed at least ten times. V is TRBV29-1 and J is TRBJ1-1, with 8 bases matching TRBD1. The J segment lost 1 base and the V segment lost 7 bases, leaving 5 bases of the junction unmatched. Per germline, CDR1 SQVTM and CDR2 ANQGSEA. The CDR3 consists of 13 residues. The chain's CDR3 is CSGGDRPNTEAFF. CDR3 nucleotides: TGCAGCGGGGGGGACAGGCCGAACACTGAAGCTTTCTTT.

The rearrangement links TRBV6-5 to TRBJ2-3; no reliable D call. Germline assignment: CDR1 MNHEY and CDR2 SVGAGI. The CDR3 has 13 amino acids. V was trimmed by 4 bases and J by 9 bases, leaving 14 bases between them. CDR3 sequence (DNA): TGTGCCAGCAGTTCCCGCCGAGTAGGGACGCAGTATTTT. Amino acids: CASSSRRVGTQYF.

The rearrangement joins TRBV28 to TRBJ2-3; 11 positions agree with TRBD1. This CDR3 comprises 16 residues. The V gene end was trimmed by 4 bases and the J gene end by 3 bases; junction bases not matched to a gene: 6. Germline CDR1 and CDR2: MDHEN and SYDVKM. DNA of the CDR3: TGTGCCAGCAGTTCACAAAGGGACAGGGGGACAGATACGCAGTATTTT. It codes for CASSSQRDRGTDTQYF.